These T cell receptor beta chains were read from a single sample in a study of CD8+ T cells in alopecia areata. The data were produced by immunoSEQ multiplex PCR, yet TCRdb's version contains in-frame clones alone and is incomplete. The top ten hold just under 20% of the sample, which has 150,000 to 160,000 clones, around half seen once. The sample consisted of CD8+ T cells sorted from blood, taken at week 0. These receptors were collected from a human donor with alopecia areata. Each CDR3 is given with its conserved first and last residue. The order of the fields is V gene, J gene, D gene, clone size, CDR3 protein, CDR3 DNA. A D gene is named only where the DNA matches it firmly. Clone size is stated in some rows and not others, as once, few, many or a class when expanded.

TRBV30	TRBJ2-7	-	-	CAWSGSTYEQYF	TGTGCCTGGAGTGGGTCTACCTACGAGCAGTACTTC
TRBV25-1	TRBJ2-3	-	-	CASIGEPDTQYF	TGTGCCAGCATCGGGGAGCCAGATACGCAGTATTTT
TRBV25-1	TRBJ2-1	-	few	CASKGGEQFF	TGTGCCAGCAAGGGCGGTGAGCAGTTCTTC
TRBV29-1	TRBJ2-7	-	-	CSAGTADSYEQYF	TGCAGCGCCGGGACCGCCGACTCCTACGAGCAGTACTTC
TRBV27	TRBJ2-7	-	-	CASGRSYEQYF	TGTGCCAGTGGAAGGTCCTACGAGCAGTACTTC
TRBV13	TRBJ1-1	-	few	CASSHDREAFF	TGTGCCAGCAGTCATGACAGGGAAGCTTTCTTT
TRBV7-9	TRBJ1-2	-	-	CASSLTGRAALDGYTF	TGTGCCAGCAGCTTAACAGGGAGAGCGGCTCTGGATGGCTACACCTTC
TRBV30	TRBJ2-3	-	-	CAWSQSIRSMDTQYF	TGTGCCTGGAGTCAAAGTATTAGGTCGATGGATACGCAGTATTTT
TRBV6-5	TRBJ2-4	-	few	CASTISRDANIQYF	TGTGCCAGCACCATCAGCCGGGATGCAAACATTCAGTACTTC
TRBV29-1	TRBJ1-1	-	-	CSVEDPPTEAFF	TGCAGCGTTGAAGATCCGCCCACTGAAGCTTTCTTT
TRBV4-3	TRBJ2-7	-	-	CASSQGGIGNEQYF	TGCGCCAGCAGCCAAGGGGGGATCGGGAACGAGCAGTACTTC
TRBV30	TRBJ1-1	-	-	CAWSGGAAQMNTEAFF	TGTGCCTGGAGTGGCGGGGCAGCACAAATGAACACTGAAGCTTTCTTT
TRBV29-1	TRBJ2-5	-	few	CSVDGAFPGGETQYF	TGCAGCGTTGACGGGGCCTTCCCGGGCGGTGAGACCCAGTACTTC
TRBV4-3	TRBJ1-2	-	-	CASSQDRDSRGGYTF	TGCGCCAGCAGCCAAGATCGGGACTCCAGAGGTGGCTACACCTTC
TRBV6-4	TRBJ2-1	TRBD1	-	CASSVQGAREQFF	TGTGCCAGCAGTGTACAGGGGGCTCGTGAGCAGTTCTTC
TRBV19	TRBJ1-2	-	-	CASSGSDSYGYTF	TGTGCCAGCAGCGGGTCGGACAGCTATGGCTACACCTTC
TRBV2	TRBJ2-3	TRBD2	-	CASSEFSGGPRTDTQYF	TGTGCCAGCAGTGAGTTTAGCGGGGGACCCAGGACAGATACGCAGTATTTT
TRBV30	TRBJ2-3	-	-	CAWISGSSTDTQYF	TGTGCCTGGATTTCAGGTTCTAGCACAGATACGCAGTATTTT
TRBV6-5	TRBJ1-1	-	-	CASSYGSNTEAFF	TGTGCCAGCAGTTACGGTAGTAACACTGAAGCTTTCTTT
TRBV30	TRBJ1-5	-	-	CAWSGTGLNQPQHF	TGTGCCTGGAGTGGAACAGGGTTGAATCAGCCCCAGCATTTT
TRBV4-3	TRBJ1-5	-	few	CASSQVNSGGQPQHF	TGCGCCAGCAGCCAAGTTAATTCGGGCGGACAGCCCCAGCATTTT
TRBV5-5	TRBJ1-1	-	-	CASSLRLSGTEAFF	TGTGCCAGCAGCTTAAGGCTTAGTGGCACTGAAGCTTTCTTT
TRBV11-3	TRBJ2-6	-	-	CASSPREGSGANVLTF	TGTGCCAGCAGCCCCCGGGAAGGCTCTGGGGCCAACGTCCTGACTTTC